This section outlines one T cell receptor (beta chain) sequence together with its context. Its antigen is undetermined. Method: immunoSEQ multiplex PCR; TCRdb's copy keeps in-frame clones and lacks some. The sample holds some 31,000 clones, over 90% seen once. The CDR3 is 12 amino acids. Germline CDR1 is MNHEY and CDR2 is SVGAGI. The V and J ends lost 7 bases and 5 bases respectively, with 9 bases between them. These data belong to a study of T cell responses to AZD1222 COVID-19 vaccine. About the research overall: Pooled together were second doses at about 4 or about 12 weeks.

General study results and limits: An increase in Spike-specific TCR breadth and depth was observed after two AZD1222 doses. The donor group comprised mostly white British people and more females; the analysis possibly underestimated clonal diversity. Across spike, vaccine-associated CD4 TCRs were found, dominant at 160-218 and 743-854.

The sequencing here drew on peripheral blood, taken on day 0 of AZD1222 vaccination. The V and J genes are TRBV6-5 and TRBJ1-5; no clear D gene. The sequence came from an adult in good health. The CDR3, as DNA: TGTGCCAGCAATCGGCTTTATCAGCCCCAGCATTTT. Residues: CASNRLYQPQHF.